The 21 T cell receptor beta chains listed next were all sequenced from one sample in a study of response to subunit inactivated influenza vaccine. MiXCR was run by TCRdb on the RT-PCR reads, yielding one entry per CDR3 protein. This sample has 700,000 to 800,000 distinct CDR3 sequences, with roughly 18% found just once. The sample in question was PBMCs from blood, obtained 5 days after vaccination. These receptors all come from a man in his forties or fifties who received an inactivated influenza vaccine.

About this clonotype itself: Just one base apart from a much larger clone, this may be a read error. The chain has TRBV12-3 or TRBV12-4 and TRBJ1-2; D remains unclear. The CDR3 runs 11 residues. The CDR3 DNA is TGTGCCAGCAGTACCAACTGTGGCTACACCTTC. This sequence encodes CASSTNCGYTF.

In this sample, this clonotype turned up many times. The chain couples TRBV5-1 to TRBJ1-2, with D perhaps matching TRBD1 (5 bases). V was trimmed by 4 bases and J by 3 bases, leaving 16 bases between them. This CDR3 contains 15 residues. Per the germline V gene, CDR1 is SGHRS and CDR2 is YFSETQ. DNA of the CDR3: TGCGCCAGCAGCGAGCCGGGACCGGGGGACTATGGCTACACCTTC. Protein product: CASSEPGPGDYGYTF.

This clonotype was seen ten or more times. The V call is TRBV28, the J call TRBJ2-7, with D maybe TRBD1 (6 bases). In germline, CDR1 is MDHEN, CDR2 SYDVKM. Trimming removed 7 bases from V and 3 bases from J, with 13 bases in between. The CDR3 has 13 amino acids. In DNA, the CDR3 is TGTGCCAGCACTTCAGGGGTGAACTACGAGCAGTACTTC. Its translation is CASTSGVNYEQYF.

The chain has TRBV12-3 or TRBV12-4 and TRBJ1-1; D possibly corresponds to TRBD1 (6 bases). With 5 bases removed from V and 4 bases from J, the gap between germline ends came to 17 bases. The CDR3 length is 15 residues. The CDR3 nucleotides read TGTGCCAGCAGTCCCGGACAGCCGCAAGGCACTGAAGCTTTCTTT. It yields the protein CASSPGQPQGTEAFF.

The chain employs TRBV20-1 and TRBJ2-5; TRBD2 matches 8 bases. Germline CDR1 and CDR2: DFQATT and SNEGSKA (reference sequence). This CDR3 region has 17 residues. V was pared by 0 bases and J by 5 bases, with 14 bases of the junction left unmatched. Here the CDR3 reads CSARDWVAGSLAETQYF. CDR3 coding DNA: TGCAGTGCTAGAGATTGGGTAGCGGGGAGCCTAGCTGAGACCCAGTACTTC.

Regarding this clonotype: This may come from a read error, since a much larger clone is one base off. This sequence joins TRBV20-1 and TRBJ2-3; TRBD2 agrees at 9 bases. The CDR3 runs 15 residues. Germline V gene sequence: CDR1 DFQATT, CDR2 SNEGSKA (reference sequence). CDR3 DNA sequence: TGCATTGCCTGGACTAGCGCACCGAGCACAGATACGCAGTATTTT. It encodes CIAWTSAPSTDTQYF.

V gene TRBV4-3 combines with J gene TRBJ2-7; a weak D match, TRBD2 (7 bases). Trimming stripped 2 bases from V and 2 bases from J, with 16 bases between. The CDR3 is made up of 16 amino acids. CDR1 and CDR2 (germline): LGHNA, YSLEER. CDR3 protein: CASSQFNGGLPYEQYF. In DNA, the CDR3 is TGCGCCAGCAGCCAATTTAACGGGGGGCTACCCTACGAGCAGTACTTC.

J is TRBJ2-3 and V is TRBV7-9; 7 nucleotides align to TRBD2. Germline V gene sequence: CDR1 SEHNR, CDR2 FQNEAQ (reference sequence). This CDR3 is 15 amino acids long. Trimming at V came to 5 bases and at J to 3 bases, leaving 8 bases not matched to a gene. CDR3 coding DNA: TGTGCCAGCAGCCCAGAGGTCGGGGGGACAGATACGCAGTATTTT. It yields the protein CASSPEVGGTDTQYF.

The chain links TRBV5-1 to TRBJ2-1; 11 bases align to TRBD2. From germline, CDR1 is SGHRS and CDR2 YFSETQ. This CDR3 region has 17 residues. The junction had 12 bases not matched to a gene; V was cut back by 2 bases and J by 8 bases. The CDR3 loop is CASSFPDSGRAWDEQFF. CDR3 DNA: TGCGCCAGCAGCTTCCCCGATAGCGGGAGGGCCTGGGATGAGCAGTTCTTC.

This clonotype was observed a handful of times. The J gene is TRBJ2-2, the V gene TRBV12-3 or TRBV12-4; D remains unclear. The CDR3 extends over 13 amino acids. Trimming removed 8 bases from V and 6 bases from J, with 13 bases in between. The CDR3 protein is CASGTWRSGELFF. The CDR3 nucleotides are TGTGCCAGCGGTACCTGGCGGTCCGGGGAGCTGTTTTTT.

This clonotype was detected many times. The chain is built from TRBV6-1 and TRBJ2-1, with D perhaps matching TRBD1 or TRBD2 (5 bases each). The CDR3 consists of 11 residues. Germline loops: CDR1 MNHNS, CDR2 SASEGT. The V end was cut by 3 bases, the J end by 15 bases, with 12 bases between. The CDR3 loop is CASSDTGTPFF. In DNA form, the CDR3 reads TGTGCCAGCAGTGATACGGGGACCCCGTTCTTC.

This chain joins TRBV10-3 and TRBJ2-6, with 8 positions matching TRBD1. CDR3 size: 20 residues. Germline V lookup: CDR1 ENHRY, CDR2 SYGVKD. V trimming: 3 bases; J trimming: 5 bases; junction bases outside the gene matches: 18. DNA of the CDR3: TGTGCCATCAGTGAACCCCAGGGGGCATTGGGACGGGTCTGGGCCAACGTCCTGACTTTC. Its protein is CAISEPQGALGRVWANVLTF.

The chain joins TRBV29-1 to TRBJ2-7; D ambiguous. The CDR3 has 12 residues. V was clipped by 6 bases and J by 8 bases, with 17 bases between them. CDR1 and CDR2 from the germline V gene are SQVTM and ANQGSEA. This CDR3 is CSVRTGANQQYF. DNA of the CDR3: TGCAGCGTCCGGACGGGCGCTAATCAGCAGTACTTC.

This sequence joins TRBV10-3 and TRBJ2-7; tentative D call: TRBD2 (6 bases). The CDR3 covers 13 residues. Germline CDR1 ENHRY, CDR2 SYGVKD. V was pared by 6 bases and J by 4 bases, with 13 bases between. CDR3 amino acids: CAIRAGSGYEQYF. In DNA form, the CDR3 reads TGTGCCATCAGAGCCGGGAGTGGGTACGAGCAGTACTTC.

The rearrangement links TRBV7-2 to TRBJ2-5; D is uncertain. Deletions cut 2 bases from V and 2 bases from J, with 9 bases between. There are 14 residues in the CDR3. Germline CDR1 is SGHTA and CDR2 is FQGNSA. CDR3 sequence reads: CASSLPNRQETQYF. DNA for the CDR3: TGTGCCAGCAGCTTACCAAACAGACAAGAGACCCAGTACTTC.

With regard to this clonotype: A read error is possible here, since a much larger clone lies one base away. V gene TRBV5-5 combines with J gene TRBJ2-2; weak D call: TRBD1 (6 bases). The length of the CDR3 is 15 residues. The germline V and J ends were trimmed by 3 bases and 10 bases, with 19 bases remaining between them. Germline CDR1 reads SGHKS; CDR2 reads YYEKEE (reference sequence). CDR3 in amino acids: CASSSVAGVIEELFF. The CDR3 DNA reads TGTGCCAGCAGCTCGGTGGCAGGGGTGATCGAGGAGCTGTTTTTT.

The V and J genes are TRBV20-1 and TRBJ2-1, with 9 bases lining up with TRBD2. The CDR3 is 16 amino acids. V lost 0 bases, J lost 9 bases, and 12 bases stayed unmatched. Per the germline V gene, CDR1 is DFQATT and CDR2 is SNEGSKA (reference sequence). CDR3 loop: CSARDRGSGSSSEQFF. DNA of the CDR3: TGCAGTGCTAGAGATCGAGGTAGCGGGAGTAGCAGTGAGCAGTTCTTC.

The chain combines TRBV6-2 or TRBV6-3 with TRBJ2-7; 14 bases are a match to TRBD2. This CDR3 comprises 20 residues. V trimming: 6 bases; J trimming: 4 bases; junction bases outside the gene matches: 20. Per germline, CDR1 MNHEY and CDR2 SVGEGT. CDR3 DNA sequence: TGTGCCAGCAGACCAATCGGGACTAGCGGGAGCGTCAGTATCGCATACGAGCAGTACTTC. It specifies CASRPIGTSGSVSIAYEQYF.

This clonotype was seen many times. The chain has TRBV6-5 and TRBJ2-2; TRBD2 matches at 8 bases. Germline CDR1 MNHEY, CDR2 SVGAGI. There are 15 residues in the CDR3. V dropped 2 bases and J dropped 7; count of bases not matched to a gene: 6. The CDR3: CASSYGGRFGGELFF. CDR3 DNA sequence: TGTGCCAGCAGTTACGGCGGGAGGTTCGGCGGGGAGCTGTTTTTT.

This clonotype was counted a few times. The CDR3 does not end in the conserved phenylalanine or tryptophan, so this is likely a read error. No DNA is shown, since the ends of the CDR3 on it are uncertain; the CDR3 is the one TCRdb lists. The chain joins TRBV5-6 to TRBJ2-7; the listed D gene, TRBD2, was not tested against the DNA. Germline CDR1 reads SGHDT; CDR2 reads YYEEEE. The CDR3 is 15 amino acids long, termini counted. The CDR3 region is CASSLLARDRSPSLL.

The CDR3 spells CAISGGVGSEQFF. CDR3 in DNA: TGTGCCATCAGTGGGGGGGTAGGCAGCGAGCAGTTCTTC. The genes are TRBV10-3 and TRBJ2-1, with D perhaps matching TRBD2 (6 bases). The germline V gene has CDR1 ENHRY and CDR2 SYGVKD. The ends were cut back, 4 bases at V and 10 bases at J, with 14 bases in the middle. The CDR3 has 13 residues.